Presented here are 19 T cell receptor beta chains from one specimen sequenced in a study of cytomegalovirus exposure and HLA in healthy donors. Primers included in the PCR were 60 Vbeta and 13 Jbeta primers. Profiled with immunoSEQ multiplex PCR; TCRdb holds only in-frame clones, not every one. This sample has a few hundred thousand clones, with about 78% found just once. The sequenced sample was PBMCs. These receptors all stem from a woman in her 30s in good health and CMV-seronegative.

This clone was seen only once. This sequence joins TRBV5-6 and TRBJ2-3; a weak D match, TRBD2 (7 bases). The V gene lost 2 bases and the J gene lost 0 bases, with 13 bases spanning the gap. Germline V gene sequence: CDR1 SGHDT, CDR2 YYEEEE. The CDR3 sequence is 16 residues long. The CDR3: CASSLGGGTSTDTQYF. The CDR3 bases are TGTGCCAGCAGCTTAGGCGGGGGCACTAGCACAGATACGCAGTATTTT.

The rearrangement uses TRBV30 and TRBJ2-7, with TRBD1 matching 9 bases. The length of the CDR3 is 14 residues. Germline lookup yields CDR1 GTSNPN and CDR2 SVGIG (reference sequence). The V segment lost 2 bases and the J segment 11 bases; nucleotides outside the gene matches: 13. CDR3: CAWSYRDRVFLKYF. CDR3 nucleotides: TGTGCCTGGAGTTACCGGGACAGGGTTTTTTTAAAGTACTTC.

V usage is TRBV6-5 and J usage is TRBJ1-5; D perhaps matches TRBD1 (5 bases). Trimming cost V 6 bases and J 1 base, with 10 bases left between them. CDR1 and CDR2 (germline): MNHEY, SVGAGI. The CDR3 loop spans 14 amino acids. CDR3 DNA sequence: TGTGCCAGCAGCTTGGAGGGGAGCAATCAGCCCCAGCATTTT. This codes for CASSLEGSNQPQHF.

V is TRBV5-1 and J is TRBJ1-1; the match to TRBD1 covers 8 bases. This CDR3 comprises 12 residues. From germline, CDR1 is SGHRS and CDR2 YFSETQ. Germline trimming cut 4 bases from V and 7 bases from J; bases unmatched to any gene: 3. For the CDR3, the DNA is TGCGCCAGCAGCCCCGGGACAGGTGAAGCTTTCTTT. Translated: CASSPGTGEAFF. The variable domain in full, completed from reference TRBV5-1 and TRBJ1-1, reads KAGVTQTPRYLIKTRGQQVTLSCSPISGHRSVSWYQQTPGQGLQFLFEYFSETQRNKGNFPGRFSGRQFSNSRSEMNVSTLELGDSALYLCASSPGTGEAFFGQGTRLTVV.

This clone was found a few times. The chain employs TRBV18 and TRBJ2-3, with 7 bases matching TRBD1. Germline V gene data show CDR1 as KGHSH and CDR2 as LQKENI. The CDR3 is 15 amino acids. Losses at the gene ends were 3 bases for V and 2 bases for J; bases not matched to a gene: 5. CDR3 region: CASSPAGGFTDTQYF. The CDR3 region has the DNA TGTGCCAGCTCACCTGCAGGGGGATTCACAGATACGCAGTATTTT. Drawing the rest from reference TRBV18 and TRBJ2-3, the complete variable domain is NAGVMQNPRHLVRRRGQEARLRCSPMKGHSHVYWYRQLPEEGLKFMVYLQKENIIDESGMPKERFSAEFPKEGPSILRIQQVVRGDSAAYFCASSPAGGFTDTQYFGPGTRLTVL.

This chain links TRBV4-1 with TRBJ2-1, with 10 nucleotides matching TRBD2. J gave up 7 bases and V 4 bases, and 7 bases lay outside the gene matches. CDR3 length: 15 amino acids. Per the germline V gene, CDR1 is MGHRA and CDR2 is YSYEKL. CDR3 amino acids: CASSRLAGVGNEQFF. DNA of the CDR3: TGCGCCAGCAGCCGGCTAGCGGGAGTGGGGAATGAGCAGTTCTTC.

The rearrangement joins TRBV30 to TRBJ2-1; the D gene is possibly TRBD2 (6 bases). CDR1 and CDR2 (germline): GTSNPN, SVGIG (reference sequence). The CDR3 length is 13 residues. V was clipped by 5 bases and J by 6 bases, with 14 bases between them. CDR3 sequence: CAWGTGAGNEQFF. CDR3 bases: TGTGCCTGGGGGACTGGGGCTGGCAATGAGCAGTTCTTC.

There are a few counts of this clone. This sequence joins TRBV6-5 and TRBJ2-7; TRBD1 aligns across 8 bases. The CDR3 totals 13 residues. With V trimmed by 6 bases and J by 0 bases, 1 base remained unmatched. Looked up from germline, CDR1 is MNHEY and CDR2 is SVGAGI. CDR3 nucleotide sequence: TGTGCCAGCAGCAGGGGGCTCTCCTACGAGCAGTACTTC. It codes for CASSRGLSYEQYF.

The chain carries TRBV6-1 and TRBJ2-7, with no clear D. The CDR3 is 17 amino acids. The germline V gene has CDR1 MNHNS and CDR2 SASEGT. With 4 bases removed from V and 2 bases from J, the gap between germline ends came to 21 bases. CDR3 sequence reads: CASSVHPTLRGPYEQYF. The CDR3 DNA reads as TGTGCCAGCAGTGTCCATCCGACCCTACGTGGGCCCTACGAGCAGTACTTC.

The genes are TRBV19 and TRBJ2-7; 11 nucleotides match TRBD1. This CDR3 is built from 15 residues. CDR1 and CDR2 from the germline V gene are LNHDA and SQIVND (reference sequence). With 5 bases clipped from V and 7 bases from J, the junction kept 10 bases outside the gene matches. The CDR3 protein is CASSAPGQGVREQYF. Written as DNA, the CDR3 is TGTGCCAGTAGTGCCCCGGGACAGGGGGTTCGGGAGCAGTACTTC.

The chain links TRBV5-6 to TRBJ2-7; no definite D call. This CDR3 spans 15 amino acids. The germline V gene encodes CDR1 SGHDT and CDR2 YYEEEE. Trimming took off 0 bases at V and 3 bases at J, with 13 bases between the two ends. DNA for the CDR3: TGTGCCAGCAGCTTGGTAGTAGCACCTGACTACGAGCAGTACTTC. Protein sequence: CASSLVVAPDYEQYF.

The chain employs TRBV4-1 and TRBJ2-3; unclear D gene. The CDR3 runs 15 residues. V was pared by 0 bases and J by 3 bases, with 10 bases between. Germline CDR1 is MGHRA and CDR2 is YSYEKL. CDR3 protein: CASSQDVGFTDTQYF. CDR3 in DNA: TGCGCCAGCAGCCAAGACGTGGGCTTTACAGATACGCAGTATTTT.

The chain couples TRBV19 to TRBJ2-3; perhaps TRBD2 as D (6 bases). CDR1 is LNHDA, CDR2 SQIVND, per germline (reference sequence). The V and J ends lost 5 bases and 2 bases respectively, with 11 bases between them. The CDR3 is 14 residues long. Written as DNA, the CDR3 is TGTGCCAGTAGTGGCGGGGTTTTCACAGATACGCAGTATTTT. Translating it yields CASSGGVFTDTQYF.

This clone was detected only a few times. The J gene is TRBJ2-7, the V gene TRBV4-2; D is ambiguous. V lost 4 bases to trimming and J lost 0 bases, with 16 bases between them. The length of the CDR3 is 16 residues. Germline lookup yields CDR1 LGHNA and CDR2 YNFKEQ. CDR3 bases: TGTGCCAGCAGCCGGTTGACTGCCAAGACCTCCTACGAGCAGTACTTC. This gives the protein CASSRLTAKTSYEQYF.

The CDR3 sequence is CASRARRSAPDGELFF. DNA for the CDR3: TGTGCCAGCAGGGCCCGGAGGAGTGCTCCCGACGGGGAGCTGTTTTTT. The rearrangement links TRBV2 to TRBJ2-2; maybe TRBD2 (5 bases). The CDR3 has 16 amino acids. The V end was cut by 6 bases, the J end by 7 bases, with 21 bases between. The germline CDR1 and CDR2 sequences are SNHLY and FYNNEI.

The rearrangement uses TRBV15 and TRBJ2-2; no clear D. CDR3 length equals 13 residues. The germline CDR1 and CDR2 sequences are LNHNV and YYDKDF (reference sequence). The V gene lost 5 bases and the J gene lost 8 bases, with 12 bases spanning the gap. The CDR3 region is CATSALPTGELFF. The CDR3 coding sequence is TGTGCCACCAGCGCACTCCCAACGGGGGAGCTGTTTTTT.

The gene calls are TRBV6-1 and TRBJ2-7; D is uncertain. The V end lost 6 bases, the J end lost 4 bases, and 16 bases lay between the germline ends. The CDR3 is made up of 14 amino acids. Looked up from germline, CDR1 is MNHNS and CDR2 is SASEGT. As DNA, the CDR3 is TGTGCCAGCAGCTTAAATGGCTTTCGTTACGAGCAGTACTTC. Translated: CASSLNGFRYEQYF.

J is TRBJ2-7 and V is TRBV29-1; possible D gene TRBD2, 7 bases. V shed 0 bases and J shed 7 bases, with 10 bases lying between them. The CDR3 covers 12 residues. CDR1 is SQVTM, CDR2 ANQGSEA, per germline. The CDR3 DNA follows: TGCAGCGTTGAAGATGAGGGGGGGGAGCAGTACTTC. Its translation: CSVEDEGGEQYF.

The rearrangement links TRBV5-1 to TRBJ2-7; the D gene is possibly TRBD1 (5 bases). In germline, CDR1 is SGHRS, CDR2 YFSETQ. The length of the CDR3 is 18 residues. The V gene lost 0 bases and the J gene lost 0 bases, with 19 bases spanning the gap. CDR3 sequence reads: CASSLAGGGHFTSYEQYF. The CDR3, as DNA: TGCGCCAGCAGCTTGGCCGGCGGTGGACACTTTACCTCCTACGAGCAGTACTTC.